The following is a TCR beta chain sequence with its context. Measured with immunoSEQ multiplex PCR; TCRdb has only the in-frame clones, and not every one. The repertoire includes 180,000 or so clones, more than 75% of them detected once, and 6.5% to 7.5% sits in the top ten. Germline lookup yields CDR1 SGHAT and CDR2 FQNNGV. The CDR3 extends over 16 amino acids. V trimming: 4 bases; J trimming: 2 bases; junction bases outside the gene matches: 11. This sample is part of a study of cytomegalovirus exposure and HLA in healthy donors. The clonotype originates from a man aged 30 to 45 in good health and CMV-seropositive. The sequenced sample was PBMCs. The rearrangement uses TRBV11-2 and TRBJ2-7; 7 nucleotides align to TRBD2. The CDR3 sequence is CASSSPRGGRAYEQYF. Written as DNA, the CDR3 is TGTGCCAGCAGCTCTCCTCGTGGGGGGAGGGCCTACGAGCAGTACTTC.